The present T cell receptor (beta chain) was sequenced within a study of T cell clusters in autoimmune cytopenias. The study's findings and limits: Primary autoimmune cytopenia patients appeared to lack physiological T cell clusters present in healthy donors. The T cell clusters came from computational analysis alone and lack functional validation. TRB repertoire shifts in secondary cytopenia and chronic lymphocytic leukemia mostly reflected lymphoma, not autoimmunity.

Per germline, CDR1 DFQATT and CDR2 SNEGSKA (reference sequence). This CDR3 is built from 15 residues. TRB amplification used roughly 250 ng of peripheral blood genomic DNA. For this clonotype: Its antigen remains unidentified.

One tube held mixed TRB-A and TRB-B primer pools for touch-down PCR. TCRdb re-called the multiplex PCR reads and shows each CDR3 protein once, DNA omitted. The listing records roughly 11,000 distinct CDR3 sequences. The sample also formed part of further work on T cell repertoires in aging, cancer and after chemotherapy. That source notes: Repeat sampling of healthy donors over several months to years showed clear clonal overlap.

The sequence was obtained from a human donor in good health. The sample consisted of peripheral blood. The chain couples TRBV20-1 to TRBJ2-1; TCRdb picks TRBD2, but there is no DNA to check that call. This chain's CDR3 is CSAPMTSGRNNEQFF.